The 24 T cell receptor beta chains given below trace back to one sample, sequenced in a study of beta chain features in type 1 diabetes. The study, taken as a whole, reports: Researchers report that Type 1 diabetes patients had moderately but significantly shorter TCRB CDR3s across all four CD4+ subsets.

These receptors' targets are unknown. Reverse transcribing all isolated RNA meant expressed TCRB transcripts were sequenced. Method: immunoSEQ multiplex PCR; TCRdb's copy keeps in-frame clones and lacks some. Here the sample spans 550,000 to 850,000 clones, 13% being singletons. Sequenced: naive CD4+ T cells from blood. These receptors originate from a man younger than 35 with type 1 diabetes.

This chain joins TRBV5-1 and TRBJ1-2; 9 nucleotides agree with TRBD1. With 1 base clipped from V and 6 bases from J, the junction kept 10 bases outside the gene matches. The length of the CDR3 is 16 residues. Germline values: CDR1 SGHRS, CDR2 YFSETQ. Here the CDR3 reads CASSLPLTGGSDGYTF. The CDR3 nucleotides read TGCGCCAGCAGCTTGCCTTTAACAGGGGGCTCAGATGGCTACACCTTC.

As concerns this clone: Other nucleotide sequences from this sample produce the same CDR3. The chain employs TRBV29-1 and TRBJ1-1, with 9 bases matching TRBD1. V dropped 3 bases and J dropped 4; count of bases not matched to a gene: 3. Germline CDR1 and CDR2: SQVTM and ANQGSEA. This CDR3 has 13 amino acids. The CDR3 protein is CSVEGQGGTEAFF. CDR3 nucleotides: TGCAGCGTTGAGGGACAGGGTGGCACTGAAGCTTTCTTT.

The J gene is TRBJ1-1, the V gene TRBV30; D is unresolved. This CDR3 contains 14 residues. Germline CDR1 is GTSNPN and CDR2 is SVGIG (reference sequence). Trimming pared 5 bases from V and 1 base from J, leaving 14 bases between. CDR3: CAWGRGGKNTEAFF. The CDR3 nucleotides read TGTGCCTGGGGTCGTGGAGGAAAGAACACTGAAGCTTTCTTT. Full variable domain (outside the CDR3, taken from reference TRBV30 and TRBJ1-1): SQTIHQWPATLVQPVGSPLSLECTVEGTSNPNLYWYRQAAGRGLQLLFYSVGIGQISSEVPQNLSASRPQDRQFILSSKKLLLSDSGFYLCAWGRGGKNTEAFFGQGTRLTVV.

The V and J genes are TRBV7-3 and TRBJ1-2, with D perhaps matching TRBD1 (5 bases). Germline loops: CDR1 SGHTA, CDR2 FQGTGA. V was cut by 5 bases and J by 5 bases, with 18 bases left in between. This CDR3 has 15 amino acids. CDR3 sequence (DNA): TGTGCCAGCAGCCCCGGGTCCGGGGGACCGTATGGCTACACCTTC. Its translation: CASSPGSGGPYGYTF. Full variable domain (missing parts from reference TRBV7-3 and TRBJ1-2): GAGVSQTPSNKVTEKGKYVELRCDPISGHTALYWYRQSLGQGPEFLIYFQGTGAADDSGLPNDRFFAVRPEGSVSTLKIQRTERGDSAVYLCASSPGSGGPYGYTFGSGTRLTVV.

The chain recombines TRBV6-5 with TRBJ2-2; D call uncertain. V was pared by 6 bases and J by 5 bases, with 10 bases between. CDR1 and CDR2 (germline): MNHEY, SVGAGI. The CDR3 sequence is 13 residues long. The CDR3 protein is CASRPGVTGELFF. The DNA of the CDR3 is TGTGCCAGCAGGCCAGGTGTGACCGGGGAGCTGTTTTTT.

This clone was seen a few times. The chain combines TRBV28 with TRBJ2-7, with D possibly being TRBD2 (7 bases). The V gene's germline CDR1 is MDHEN and CDR2 SYDVKM. Trimming removed 5 bases at V and 4 bases at J, with 15 bases between. This CDR3 contains 14 residues. The CDR3 sequence: CASSPSGGVYEQYF. CDR3 DNA sequence: TGTGCCAGCAGTCCCTCGGGGGGCGTATACGAGCAGTACTTC. Full variable domain (outside the CDR3, taken from reference TRBV28 and TRBJ2-7): DVKVTQSSRYLVKRTGEKVFLECVQDMDHENMFWYRQDPGLGLRLIYFSYDVKMKEKGDIPEGYSVSREKKERFSLILESASTNQTSMYLCASSPSGGVYEQYFGPGTRLTVT.

In regard to this clone: The same CDR3 is also encoded by other DNA sequences in this sample. V usage is TRBV7-7 and J usage is TRBJ2-5; unclear D gene. Between the trimmed V and J ends, which lost 1 base and 0 bases, there was a span of 0 bases. Germline CDR1 is SSHAT and CDR2 is FNYEAQ (reference sequence). The CDR3 is made up of 12 amino acids. In DNA, the CDR3 is TGTGCCAGCAGCTTAGACCAAGAGACCCAGTACTTC. Residues: CASSLDQETQYF.

The genes are TRBV18 and TRBJ1-2, with D possibly being TRBD1 (6 bases). The CDR3 has 14 amino acids. V was pared by 0 bases and J by 8 bases, with 13 bases between. Germline CDR1 and CDR2: KGHSH and LQKENI. CDR3 DNA: TGTGCCAGCTCACCACCGGCGGGGGCCAGGGGCTACACCTTC. Its translation is CASSPPAGARGYTF.

The chain has TRBV30 and TRBJ2-2; D unclear. The V gene's germline CDR1 is GTSNPN and CDR2 SVGIG (reference sequence). V lost 3 bases, J lost 6 bases, and 17 bases lay in between. There are 15 residues in the CDR3. The CDR3 protein is CAWRLRVLAAGELFF. Written as DNA, the CDR3 is TGTGCCTGGAGGTTAAGGGTTTTGGCCGCCGGGGAGCTGTTTTTT.

The CDR3 reads CASSLVLAGTDTQYF. CDR3 sequence (DNA): TGTGCCAGCAGTTTAGTACTAGCGGGCACAGATACGCAGTATTTT. This chain uses TRBV28 with TRBJ2-3; the match to TRBD2 covers 8 bases. The junction had 2 bases not matched to a gene; V was cut back by 2 bases and J by 1 base. The germline gives CDR1 MDHEN, CDR2 SYDVKM. This CDR3 is built from 15 residues.

This chain connects TRBV29-1 to TRBJ1-2; 9 bases match TRBD1. The CDR3 runs 13 residues. The V gene end was trimmed by 5 bases and the J gene end by 10 bases; junction bases not matched to a gene: 11. Germline lookup yields CDR1 SQVTM and CDR2 ANQGSEA. The CDR3 DNA is TGCAGCGTTTTTAATCCGGGACAGGGAGACTACACCTTC. It translates to CSVFNPGQGDYTF.

This clone was counted a few times. V is TRBV28 and J is TRBJ2-7, with 7 bases matching TRBD1. The CDR3 consists of 14 residues. In germline, CDR1 is MDHEN, CDR2 SYDVKM. After removal of 6 bases from V and 2 bases from J, the junction contained 7 bases not matched to a gene. The CDR3 DNA is TGTGCCAGCAGAACGGGACAGCTGACCTACGAGCAGTACTTC. Translated: CASRTGQLTYEQYF.

The chain employs TRBV25-1 and TRBJ1-2; 9 bases align to TRBD1. There are 14 residues in the CDR3. The germline CDR1 and CDR2 sequences are MGHDK and SYGVNS. J was trimmed by 4 bases and V by 1 base; bases with no gene match: 1. The CDR3 region has the DNA TGTGCCAGCAGTGAATCGGGACAGGGCTATGGCTACACCTTC. As protein: CASSESGQGYGYTF.

CDR3 DNA sequence: TGTGCCAGCAGCTTAGCGCCCGGACACCCAGCTGAGGAGCAGTTCTTC. Translating it yields CASSLAPGHPAEEQFF. This sequence joins TRBV7-9 and TRBJ2-1; D perhaps matches TRBD1 (5 bases). Deletions cut 0 bases from V and 10 bases from J, with 19 bases between. Germline V gives CDR1 SEHNR, CDR2 FQNEAQ (reference sequence). The CDR3 contains 16 residues.

V and J are TRBV30 and TRBJ1-3; perhaps TRBD1 as D (5 bases). CDR3 size: 15 residues. Germline V gene lookup returns CDR1 GTSNPN and CDR2 SVGIG (reference sequence). V gave up 0 bases and J gave up 2 bases, with 11 bases separating them. Written as DNA, the CDR3 is TGTGCCTGGAGTGTACACCCAGGGCCTGGAAACACCATATATTTT. It translates to CAWSVHPGPGNTIYF.

This clone was seen only a few times. The chain combines TRBV18 with TRBJ1-2; 12 bases line up with TRBD1. V lost 5 bases and J lost 6; bases outside the gene matches: 4. Germline CDR1 reads KGHSH; CDR2 reads LQKENI. The CDR3 consists of 14 residues. CDR3 amino acids: CASSTGQGADGYTF. In nucleotides, the CDR3 is TGTGCCAGCTCAACGGGACAGGGGGCGGATGGCTACACCTTC.

The chain links TRBV5-1 to TRBJ1-1; no reliable D call. Trimming shortened V by 0 bases and J by 2 bases, and 8 bases separated the two germline ends. Germline values: CDR1 SGHRS, CDR2 YFSETQ. The CDR3 covers 14 residues. The CDR3 DNA sequence: TGCGCCAGCAGCTTGGAGGGCAGTAACACTGAAGCTTTCTTT. It codes for CASSLEGSNTEAFF.

V usage is TRBV5-1 and J usage is TRBJ1-1; 8 nucleotides align to TRBD1. The CDR3 has 14 amino acids. The germline V gene encodes CDR1 SGHRS and CDR2 YFSETQ. V gave up 4 bases and J gave up 4 bases; unmatched junction bases: 6. Here the CDR3 reads CASSLPGQATEAFF. The CDR3 nucleotides read TGCGCCAGCAGCCTCCCGGGACAGGCCACTGAAGCTTTCTTT.

This clone was detected a few times. The gene calls are TRBV6-6 and TRBJ1-3; D is undetermined. Trimming left V 2 bases short and J 1 base short, with 12 bases between. This CDR3 has 16 residues. CDR1 is MNHNY, CDR2 SVGAGI, per germline (reference sequence). The CDR3 reads CASSYRAGVSGNTIYF. The DNA of the CDR3 is TGTGCCAGCAGTTACCGGGCAGGAGTATCTGGAAACACCATATATTTT.

This clone came up a few times. This sequence joins TRBV5-6 and TRBJ2-3; unclear D gene. Trimming cost V 5 bases and J 2 bases, with 12 bases left between them. Germline V gives CDR1 SGHDT, CDR2 YYEEEE. This CDR3 has 14 amino acids. The CDR3 coding sequence is TGTGCCAGCAGTTTGATACTATCCACAGATACGCAGTATTTT. This sequence encodes CASSLILSTDTQYF.

The chain uses TRBV2 and TRBJ2-5, with D unclear. The germline V gene encodes CDR1 SNHLY and CDR2 FYNNEI. CDR3 length: 13 residues. V lost 1 base to trimming and J lost 1 base, with 4 bases between them. CDR3 residues: CASSEGTQETQYF. The CDR3 region has the DNA TGTGCCAGCAGTGAAGGGACCCAAGAGACCCAGTACTTC.

The genes are TRBV29-1 and TRBJ2-3; 10 bases align to TRBD1. Germline lookup yields CDR1 SQVTM and CDR2 ANQGSEA. V was pared by 3 bases and J by 1 base, with 10 bases of the junction left unmatched. The CDR3 loop spans 17 amino acids. CDR3 protein: CSVDKGTGVLGTDTQYF. The CDR3 DNA is TGCAGCGTTGACAAGGGGACAGGGGTCCTGGGCACAGATACGCAGTATTTT.

The rearrangement joins TRBV30 to TRBJ2-6, with D maybe TRBD1 (5 bases). The CDR3 loop spans 15 amino acids. CDR1 and CDR2 (germline): GTSNPN, SVGIG (reference sequence). Deletions cut 4 bases from V and 2 bases from J, with 12 bases between. As DNA, the CDR3 is TGTGCCTGGAACGTAGGGGCCCCTGGGGCCAACGTCCTGACTTTC. Its protein product is CAWNVGAPGANVLTF. Looking up the rest from reference TRBV30 and TRBJ2-6 gives the full variable domain: SQTIHQWPATLVQPVGSPLSLECTVEGTSNPNLYWYRQAAGRGLQLLFYSVGIGQISSEVPQNLSASRPQDRQFILSSKKLLLSDSGFYLCAWNVGAPGANVLTFGAGSRLTVL.

The V gene is TRBV6-5, the J gene TRBJ2-1, with no clear D. V lost 6 bases and J 9 bases, leaving 15 bases between the germline ends. The CDR3 has 13 amino acids. Germline CDR1 reads MNHEY; CDR2 reads SVGAGI. DNA of the CDR3: TGTGCCAGCAGCAACACTCGACACTCTGAGCAGTTCTTC. This translates into CASSNTRHSEQFF.